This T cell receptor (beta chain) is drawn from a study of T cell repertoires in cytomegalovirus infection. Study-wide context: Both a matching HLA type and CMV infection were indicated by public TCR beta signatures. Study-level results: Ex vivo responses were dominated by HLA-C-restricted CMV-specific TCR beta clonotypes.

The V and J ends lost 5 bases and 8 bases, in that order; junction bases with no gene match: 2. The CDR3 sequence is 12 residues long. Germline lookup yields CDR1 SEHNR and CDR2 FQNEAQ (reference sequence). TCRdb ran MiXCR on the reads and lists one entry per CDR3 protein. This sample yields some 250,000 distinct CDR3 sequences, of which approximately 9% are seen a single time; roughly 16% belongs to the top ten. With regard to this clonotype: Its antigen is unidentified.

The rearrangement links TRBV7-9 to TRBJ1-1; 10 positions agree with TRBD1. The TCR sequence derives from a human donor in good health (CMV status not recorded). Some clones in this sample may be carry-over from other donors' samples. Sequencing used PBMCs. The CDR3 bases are TGTGCCAGCAGCCAGGGACAGGGGGAAGCTTTCTTT. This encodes CASSQGQGEAFF.